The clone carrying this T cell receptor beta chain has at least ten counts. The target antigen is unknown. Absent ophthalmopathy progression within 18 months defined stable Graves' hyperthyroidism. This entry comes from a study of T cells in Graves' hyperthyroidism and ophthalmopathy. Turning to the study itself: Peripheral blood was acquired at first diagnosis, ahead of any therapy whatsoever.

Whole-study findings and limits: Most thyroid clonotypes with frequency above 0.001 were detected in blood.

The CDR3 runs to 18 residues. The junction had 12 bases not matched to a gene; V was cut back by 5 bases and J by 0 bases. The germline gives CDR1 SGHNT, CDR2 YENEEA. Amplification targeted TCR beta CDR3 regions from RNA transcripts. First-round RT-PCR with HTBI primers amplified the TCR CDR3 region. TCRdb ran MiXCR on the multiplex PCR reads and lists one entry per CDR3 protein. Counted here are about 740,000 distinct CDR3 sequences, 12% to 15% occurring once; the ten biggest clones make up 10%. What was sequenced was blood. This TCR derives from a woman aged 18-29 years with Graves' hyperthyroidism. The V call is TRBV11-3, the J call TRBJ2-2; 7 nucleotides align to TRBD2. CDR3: CASSTWWASGTNTGELFF. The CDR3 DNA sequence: TGTGCCAGCAGCACCTGGTGGGCTAGCGGAACGAACACCGGGGAGCTGTTTTTT.